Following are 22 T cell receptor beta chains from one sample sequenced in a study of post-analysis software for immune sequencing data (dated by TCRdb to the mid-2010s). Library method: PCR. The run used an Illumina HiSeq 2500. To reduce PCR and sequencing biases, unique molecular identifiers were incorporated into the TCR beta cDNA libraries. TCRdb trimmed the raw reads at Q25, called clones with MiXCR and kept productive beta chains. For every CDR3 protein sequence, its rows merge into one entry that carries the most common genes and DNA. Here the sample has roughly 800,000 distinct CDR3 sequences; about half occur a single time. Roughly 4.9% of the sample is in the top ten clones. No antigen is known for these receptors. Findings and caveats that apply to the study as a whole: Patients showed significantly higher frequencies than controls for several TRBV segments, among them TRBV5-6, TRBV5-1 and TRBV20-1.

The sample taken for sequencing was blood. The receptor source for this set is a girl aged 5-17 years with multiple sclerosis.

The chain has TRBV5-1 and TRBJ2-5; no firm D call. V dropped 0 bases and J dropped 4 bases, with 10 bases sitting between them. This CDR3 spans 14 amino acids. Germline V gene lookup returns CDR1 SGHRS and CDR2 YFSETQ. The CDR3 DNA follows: TGCGCCAGCAGCTTGGAGGTAGCAACAGAGACCCAGTACTTC. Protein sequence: CASSLEVATETQYF.

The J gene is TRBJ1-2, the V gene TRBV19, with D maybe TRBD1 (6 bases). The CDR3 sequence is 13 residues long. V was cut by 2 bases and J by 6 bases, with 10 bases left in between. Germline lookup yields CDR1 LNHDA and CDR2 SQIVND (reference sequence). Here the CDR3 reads CASSIRGSDGYTF. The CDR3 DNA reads TGTGCCAGTAGTATAAGGGGGTCAGATGGCTACACCTTC.

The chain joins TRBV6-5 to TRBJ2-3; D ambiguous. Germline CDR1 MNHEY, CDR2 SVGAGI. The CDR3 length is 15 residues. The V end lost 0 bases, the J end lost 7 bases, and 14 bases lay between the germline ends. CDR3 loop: CASSYSIGRSHTQYF. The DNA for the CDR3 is TGTGCCAGCAGTTACTCGATAGGGCGGAGCCATACGCAGTATTTT.

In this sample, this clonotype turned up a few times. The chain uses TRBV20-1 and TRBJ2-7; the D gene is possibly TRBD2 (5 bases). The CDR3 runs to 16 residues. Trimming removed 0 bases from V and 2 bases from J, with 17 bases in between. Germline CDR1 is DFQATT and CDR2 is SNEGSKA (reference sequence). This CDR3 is CSARDSRGSVPYEQYF. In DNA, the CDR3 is TGCAGTGCTAGAGATAGTCGTGGGAGCGTTCCCTACGAGCAGTACTTC.

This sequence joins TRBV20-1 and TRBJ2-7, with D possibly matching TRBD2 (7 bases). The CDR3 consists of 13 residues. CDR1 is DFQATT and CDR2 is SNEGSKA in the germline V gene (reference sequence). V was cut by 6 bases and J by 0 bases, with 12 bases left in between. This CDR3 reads CSAGGPSSYEQYF. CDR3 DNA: TGCAGTGCCGGGGGGCCTTCCTCCTACGAGCAGTACTTC.

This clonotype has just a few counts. The CDR3 loop reads CASSYRTPGEGEQFF. The CDR3 DNA reads TGTGCCAGCAGTTACCGGACTCCAGGGGAGGGTGAGCAGTTCTTC. The chain uses TRBV6-6 and TRBJ2-1; weak D call: TRBD2 (7 bases). V lost 2 bases, J lost 9 bases, and 17 bases lay in between. This CDR3 spans 15 amino acids. From germline, CDR1 is MNHNY and CDR2 SVGAGI (reference sequence).

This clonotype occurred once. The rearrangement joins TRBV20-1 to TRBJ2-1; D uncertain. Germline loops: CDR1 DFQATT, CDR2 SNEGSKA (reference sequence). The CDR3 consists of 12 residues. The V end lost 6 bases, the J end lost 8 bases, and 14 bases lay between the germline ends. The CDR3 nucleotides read TGCAGTGCAATGGGTCCCGCTTATGAGCAGTTCTTC. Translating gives CSAMGPAYEQFF.

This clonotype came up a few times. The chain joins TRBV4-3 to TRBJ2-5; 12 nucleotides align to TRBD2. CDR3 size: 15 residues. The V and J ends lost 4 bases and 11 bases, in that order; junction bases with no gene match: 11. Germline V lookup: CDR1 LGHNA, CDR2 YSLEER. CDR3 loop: CASSPTSGSYNEQYF. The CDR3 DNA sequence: TGCGCCAGCAGCCCGACTAGCGGGAGTTACAATGAGCAGTACTTC.

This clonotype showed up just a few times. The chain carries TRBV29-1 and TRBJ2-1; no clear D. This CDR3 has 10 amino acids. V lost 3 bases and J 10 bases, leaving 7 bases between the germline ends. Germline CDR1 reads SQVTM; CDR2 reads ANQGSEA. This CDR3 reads CSVEMREQFF. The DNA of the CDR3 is TGCAGCGTTGAGATGAGGGAGCAGTTCTTC.

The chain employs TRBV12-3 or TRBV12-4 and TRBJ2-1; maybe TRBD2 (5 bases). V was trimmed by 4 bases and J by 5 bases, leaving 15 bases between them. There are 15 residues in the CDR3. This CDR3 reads CASSSLGVVDNEQFF. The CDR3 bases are TGTGCCAGCAGTTCCTTGGGAGTAGTGGACAATGAGCAGTTCTTC.

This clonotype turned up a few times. The CDR3, as DNA: TGCGCCAGCAGCTTGACAGATTCACGAAAAAATTCACCCCTCCACTTT. It codes for CASSLTDSRKNSPLHF. This chain uses TRBV5-1 with TRBJ1-6; no reliable D call. The CDR3 spans 16 residues. CDR1 is SGHRS and CDR2 is YFSETQ in the germline V gene. Trimming cost V 1 base and J 7 bases, with 15 bases left between them.

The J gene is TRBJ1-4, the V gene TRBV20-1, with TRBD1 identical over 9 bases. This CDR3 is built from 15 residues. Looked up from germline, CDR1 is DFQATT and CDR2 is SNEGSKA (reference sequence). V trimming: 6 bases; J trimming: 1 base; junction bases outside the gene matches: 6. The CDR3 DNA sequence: TGCAGTGCCGTACAGGGGGCGCGAACTAATGAAAAACTGTTTTTT. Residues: CSAVQGARTNEKLFF.

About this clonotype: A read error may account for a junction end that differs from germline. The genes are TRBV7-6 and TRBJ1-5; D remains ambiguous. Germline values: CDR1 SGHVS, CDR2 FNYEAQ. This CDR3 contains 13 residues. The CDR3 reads CASSLSTGQPQHF. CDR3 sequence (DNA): TGTGCCAGTAGCTTATCTACGGGTCAGCCCCAGCATTTT.

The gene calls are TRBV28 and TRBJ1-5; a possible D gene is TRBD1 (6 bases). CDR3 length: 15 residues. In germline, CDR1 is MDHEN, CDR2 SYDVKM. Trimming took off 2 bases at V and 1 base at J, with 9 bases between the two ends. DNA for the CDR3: TGTGCCAGCAGTTTAGGGGGACACAGCAATCAGCCCCAGCATTTT. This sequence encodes CASSLGGHSNQPQHF.

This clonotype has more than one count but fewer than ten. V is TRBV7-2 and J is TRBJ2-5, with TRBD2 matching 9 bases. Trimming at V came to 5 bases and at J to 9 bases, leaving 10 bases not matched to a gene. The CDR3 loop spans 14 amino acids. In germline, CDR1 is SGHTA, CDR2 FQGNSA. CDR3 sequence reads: CASSPTSGMRAQYF. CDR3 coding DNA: TGTGCCAGCAGCCCGACTAGCGGCATGAGGGCCCAGTACTTC.

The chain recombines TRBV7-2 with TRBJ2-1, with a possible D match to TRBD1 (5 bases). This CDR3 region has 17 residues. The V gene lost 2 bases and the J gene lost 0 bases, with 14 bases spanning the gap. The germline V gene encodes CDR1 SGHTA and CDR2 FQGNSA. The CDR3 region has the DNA TGTGCCAGCAGCTTAACAGGTCCCTTAAGCTCCTACAATGAGCAGTTCTTC. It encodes CASSLTGPLSSYNEQFF.

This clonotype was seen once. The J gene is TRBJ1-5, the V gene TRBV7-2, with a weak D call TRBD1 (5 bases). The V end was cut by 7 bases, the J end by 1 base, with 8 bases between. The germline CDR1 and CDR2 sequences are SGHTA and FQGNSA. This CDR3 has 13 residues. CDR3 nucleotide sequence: TGTGCCAGCACACGGGACAGCAATCAGCCCCAGCATTTT. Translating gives CASTRDSNQPQHF.

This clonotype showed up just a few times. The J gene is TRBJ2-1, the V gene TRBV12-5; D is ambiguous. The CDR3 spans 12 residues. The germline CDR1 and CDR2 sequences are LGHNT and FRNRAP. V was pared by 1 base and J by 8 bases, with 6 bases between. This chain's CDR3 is CASGLDMDEQFF. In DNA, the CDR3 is TGTGCTAGTGGTTTGGACATGGATGAGCAGTTCTTC.

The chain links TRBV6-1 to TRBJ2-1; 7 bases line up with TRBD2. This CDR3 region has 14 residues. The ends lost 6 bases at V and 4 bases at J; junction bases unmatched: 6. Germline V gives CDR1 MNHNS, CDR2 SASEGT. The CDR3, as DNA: TGTGCCAGCAGGACCGGGACTACTTACAATGAGCAGTTCTTC. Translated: CASRTGTTYNEQFF.

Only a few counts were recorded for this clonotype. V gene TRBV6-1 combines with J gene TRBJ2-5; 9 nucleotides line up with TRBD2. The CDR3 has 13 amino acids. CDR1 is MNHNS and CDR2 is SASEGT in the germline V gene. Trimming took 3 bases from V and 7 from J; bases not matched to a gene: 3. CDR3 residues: CASSDLLAGTQYF. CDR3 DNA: TGTGCCAGCAGTGATCTACTAGCGGGGACCCAGTACTTC.

The chain's CDR3 is CATSDTTGNEQFF. DNA for the CDR3: TGTGCCACCAGTGACACGACAGGCAATGAGCAGTTCTTC. The genes are TRBV15 and TRBJ2-1; D is perhaps TRBD1 (6 bases). Germline V lookup: CDR1 LNHNV, CDR2 YYDKDF (reference sequence). This CDR3 spans 13 amino acids. V lost 6 bases and J 6 bases, leaving 12 bases between the germline ends.

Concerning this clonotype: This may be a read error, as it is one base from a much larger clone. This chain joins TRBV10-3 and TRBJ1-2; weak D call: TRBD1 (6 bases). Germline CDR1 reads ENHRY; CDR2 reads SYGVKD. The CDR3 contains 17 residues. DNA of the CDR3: TGTGCCATCAATGAGGGGGGCCTCCCTGGGCCTAACCATGGCTACACCTTC. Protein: CAINEGGLPGPNHGYTF.